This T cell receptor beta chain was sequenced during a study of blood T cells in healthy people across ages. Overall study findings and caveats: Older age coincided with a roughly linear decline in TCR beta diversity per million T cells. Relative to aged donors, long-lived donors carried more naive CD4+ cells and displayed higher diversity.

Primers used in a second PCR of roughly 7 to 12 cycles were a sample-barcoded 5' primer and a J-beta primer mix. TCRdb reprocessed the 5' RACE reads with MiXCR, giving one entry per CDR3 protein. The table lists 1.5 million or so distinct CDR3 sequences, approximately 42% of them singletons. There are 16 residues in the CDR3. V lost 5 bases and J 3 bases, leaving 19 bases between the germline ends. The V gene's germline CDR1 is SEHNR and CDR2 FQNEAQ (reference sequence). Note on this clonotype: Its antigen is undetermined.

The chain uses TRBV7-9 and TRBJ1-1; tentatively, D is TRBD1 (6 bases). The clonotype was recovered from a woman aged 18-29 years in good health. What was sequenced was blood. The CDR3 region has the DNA TGTGCCAGCAGCCTTGTGTGGGGGGCAAAGTACACTGAAGCTTTCTTT. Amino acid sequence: CASSLVWGAKYTEAFF.